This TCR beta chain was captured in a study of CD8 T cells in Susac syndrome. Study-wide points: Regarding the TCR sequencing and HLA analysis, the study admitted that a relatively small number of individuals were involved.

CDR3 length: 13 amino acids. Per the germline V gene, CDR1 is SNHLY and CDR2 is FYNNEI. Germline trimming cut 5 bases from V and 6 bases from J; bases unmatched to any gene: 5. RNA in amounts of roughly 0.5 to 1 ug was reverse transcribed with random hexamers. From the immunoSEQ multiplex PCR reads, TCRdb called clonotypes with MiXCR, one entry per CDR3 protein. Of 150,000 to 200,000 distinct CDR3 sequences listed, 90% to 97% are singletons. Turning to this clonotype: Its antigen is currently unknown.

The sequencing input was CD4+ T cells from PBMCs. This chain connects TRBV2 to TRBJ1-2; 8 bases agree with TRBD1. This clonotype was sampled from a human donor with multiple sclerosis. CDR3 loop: CASSRQGADGYTF. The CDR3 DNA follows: TGTGCCAGCAGTCGCCAGGGGGCTGATGGCTACACCTTC.